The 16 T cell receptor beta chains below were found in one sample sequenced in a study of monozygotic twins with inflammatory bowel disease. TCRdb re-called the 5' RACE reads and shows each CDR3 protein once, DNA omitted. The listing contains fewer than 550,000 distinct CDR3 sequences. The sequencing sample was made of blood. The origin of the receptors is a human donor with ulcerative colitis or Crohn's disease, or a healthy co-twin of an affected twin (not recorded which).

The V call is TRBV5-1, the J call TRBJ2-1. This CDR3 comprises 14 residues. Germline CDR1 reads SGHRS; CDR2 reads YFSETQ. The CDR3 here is CASSLEPALDEQFF. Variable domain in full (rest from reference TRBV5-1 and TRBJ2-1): KAGVTQTPRYLIKTRGQQVTLSCSPISGHRSVSWYQQTPGQGLQFLFEYFSETQRNKGNFPGRFSGRQFSNSRSEMNVSTLELGDSALYLCASSLEPALDEQFFGPGTRLTVL.

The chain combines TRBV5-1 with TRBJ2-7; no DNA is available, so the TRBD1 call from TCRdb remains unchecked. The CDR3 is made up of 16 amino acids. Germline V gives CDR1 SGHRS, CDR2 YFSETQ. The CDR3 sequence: CASSPGPGQGSYEQYF.

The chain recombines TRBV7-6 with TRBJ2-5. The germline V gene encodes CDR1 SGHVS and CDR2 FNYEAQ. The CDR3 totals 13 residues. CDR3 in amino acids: CASQRRDQETQYF. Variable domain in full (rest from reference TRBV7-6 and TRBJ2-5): GAGVSQSPRYKVTKRGQDVALRCDPISGHVSLYWYRQALGQGPEFLTYFNYEAQQDKSGLPNDRFSAERPEGSISTLTIQRTEQRDSAMYRCASQRRDQETQYFGPGTRLLVL.

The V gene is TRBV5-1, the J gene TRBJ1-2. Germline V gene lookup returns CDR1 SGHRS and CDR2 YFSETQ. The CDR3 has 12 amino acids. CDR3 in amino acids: CASSWAAFGYTF.

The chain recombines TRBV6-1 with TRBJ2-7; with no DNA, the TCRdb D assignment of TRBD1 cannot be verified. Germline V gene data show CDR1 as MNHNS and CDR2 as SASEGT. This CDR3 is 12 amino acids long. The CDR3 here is CASSNRGGEQYF.

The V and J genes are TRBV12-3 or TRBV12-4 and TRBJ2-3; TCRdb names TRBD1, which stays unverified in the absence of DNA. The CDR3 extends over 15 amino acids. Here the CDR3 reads CASSPTGITTDTQYF.

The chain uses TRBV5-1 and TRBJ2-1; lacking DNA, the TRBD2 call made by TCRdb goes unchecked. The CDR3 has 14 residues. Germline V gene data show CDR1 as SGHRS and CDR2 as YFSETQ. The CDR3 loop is CASSRRAPGAEQFF.

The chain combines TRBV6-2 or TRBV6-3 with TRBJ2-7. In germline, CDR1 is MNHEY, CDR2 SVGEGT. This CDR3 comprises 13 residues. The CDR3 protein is CASSYTRPYEQYF.

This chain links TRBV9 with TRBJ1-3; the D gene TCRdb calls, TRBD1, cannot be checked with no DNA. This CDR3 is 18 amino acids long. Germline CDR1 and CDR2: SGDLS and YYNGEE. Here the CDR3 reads CASSASPPRISSGNTIYF.

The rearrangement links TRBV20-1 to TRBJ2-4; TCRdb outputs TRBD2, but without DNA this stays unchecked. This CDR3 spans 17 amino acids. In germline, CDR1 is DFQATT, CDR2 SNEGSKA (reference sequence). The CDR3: CSARIPSGSGSKNIQYF.

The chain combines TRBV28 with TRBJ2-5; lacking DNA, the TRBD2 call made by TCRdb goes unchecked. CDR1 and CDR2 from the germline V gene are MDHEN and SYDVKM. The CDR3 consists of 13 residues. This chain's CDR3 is CASSIPGGKTQYF.

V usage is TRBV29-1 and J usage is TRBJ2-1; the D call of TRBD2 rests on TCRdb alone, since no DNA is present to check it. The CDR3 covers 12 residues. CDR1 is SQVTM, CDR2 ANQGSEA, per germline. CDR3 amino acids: CSVLAGGHLEFF.

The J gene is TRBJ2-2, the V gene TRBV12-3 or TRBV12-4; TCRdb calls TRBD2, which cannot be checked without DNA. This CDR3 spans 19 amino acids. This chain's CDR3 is CASSPSKLAGGKDTGELFF.

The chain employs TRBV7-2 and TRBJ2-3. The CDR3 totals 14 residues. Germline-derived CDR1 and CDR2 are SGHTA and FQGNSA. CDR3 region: CASSPVLQPNTQYF.

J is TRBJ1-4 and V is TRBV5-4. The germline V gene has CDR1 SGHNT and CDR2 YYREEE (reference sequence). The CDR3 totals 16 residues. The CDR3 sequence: CASSLEPAATNEKLFF.

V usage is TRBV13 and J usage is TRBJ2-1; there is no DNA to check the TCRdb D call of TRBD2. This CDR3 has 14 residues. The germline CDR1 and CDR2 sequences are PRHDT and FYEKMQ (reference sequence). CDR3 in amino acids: CASSLGRGGDEQFF.